Below, one TCR beta chain is given with its context. The CDR3 spans 16 residues. Germline assignment: CDR1 KGHDR and CDR2 SFDVKD. V lost 0 bases and J lost 2, with 10 bases in between. Sequenced by immunoSEQ multiplex PCR; TCRdb stores in-frame clones only, minus some. The data contain roughly 21,000 clones, around 84% of them singletons. This sample was taken from a study of control samples from healthy donors and cancer patients. The chain combines TRBV24-1 with TRBJ1-5; a weak D match, TRBD1 (5 bases). This clonotype was obtained from a man in his 60s with colorectal cancer. Sequencing used PBMCs. CDR3 DNA sequence: TGTGCCACCAGTGATTTGCGGGGCGGCGGCAATCAGCCCCAGCATTTT. It translates to CATSDLRGGGNQPQHF.